This TCR beta chain comes out of a study of regulatory dendritic cells for organ transplantation. The repertoire was sequenced with immunoSEQ multiplex PCR; TCRdb's copy has only in-frame clones and lacks some. Of fewer than 40,000 clones listed, 75% to 95% are singletons. CDR1 and CDR2 (germline): MGHRA, YSYEKL. Trimming took 1 base from V and 9 from J, leaving 5 bases between them. The CDR3 runs to 11 residues. Memory T cells were CD45RO+, naive were CD45RA+, sorted by FACS. This clonotype originated in a human donor in good health. Sequenced sample: naive CD8+ T cells from blood. The subset here: CD45RA+ naive T cells. The chain couples TRBV4-1 to TRBJ2-3; D is unclear. The CDR3 sequence: CASSQARTQYF. CDR3 bases: TGCGCCAGCAGCCAAGCGCGGACGCAGTATTTT.